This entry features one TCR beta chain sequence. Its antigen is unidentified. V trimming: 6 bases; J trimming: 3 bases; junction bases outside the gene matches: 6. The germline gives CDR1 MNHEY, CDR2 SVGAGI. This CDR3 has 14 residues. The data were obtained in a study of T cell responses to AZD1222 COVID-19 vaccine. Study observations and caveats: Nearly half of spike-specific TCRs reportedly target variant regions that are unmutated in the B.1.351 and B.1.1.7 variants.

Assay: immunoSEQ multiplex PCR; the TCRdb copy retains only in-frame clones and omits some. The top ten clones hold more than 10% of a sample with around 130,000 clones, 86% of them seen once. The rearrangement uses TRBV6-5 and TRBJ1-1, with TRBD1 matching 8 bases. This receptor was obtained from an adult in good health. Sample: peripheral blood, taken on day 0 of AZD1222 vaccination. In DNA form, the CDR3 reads TGTGCCAGCAGGCTACAGGGGGACTACACTGAAGCTTTCTTT. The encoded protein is CASRLQGDYTEAFF.